Listed here are 20 T cell receptor beta chains from one sample, sequenced in a study of Ad26.COV2.S vaccination and SARS-CoV-2 variants. The protocol was immunoSEQ multiplex PCR, while the TCRdb copy is restricted to in-frame clones and leaves out a portion. Here the sample spans under 150,000 clones, approximately 90% being singletons. The sequencing here drew on peripheral blood, taken after recovery from COVID-19. Every receptor here comes from a human donor who had recovered from COVID-19.

CDR3 residues: CASSRRGYEGYTF. The CDR3 region has the DNA TGTGCCAGCAGTCGGAGGGGGTATGAAGGCTACACCTTC. This chain connects TRBV28 to TRBJ1-2; D is possibly TRBD1 (6 bases). Germline loops: CDR1 MDHEN, CDR2 SYDVKM. The CDR3 is 13 amino acids. Trimming removed 5 bases at V and 8 bases at J, with 15 bases between.

The rearrangement joins TRBV7-2 to TRBJ1-1; D gene uncertain. The V gene lost 6 bases and the J gene lost 1 base, with 9 bases spanning the gap. In germline, CDR1 is SGHTA, CDR2 FQGNSA. CDR3 length: 13 residues. CDR3: CASRIGRNTEAFF. DNA for the CDR3: TGTGCCAGCAGAATAGGGAGGAACACTGAAGCTTTCTTT.

This sequence joins TRBV7-9 and TRBJ1-6; 7 bases fit TRBD1. This CDR3 contains 16 residues. Germline V lookup: CDR1 SEHNR, CDR2 FQNEAQ (reference sequence). V lost 6 bases and J lost 7; bases outside the gene matches: 12. The CDR3 spells CASSFRAQGRNSPLHF. As DNA, the CDR3 is TGTGCCAGCAGTTTCCGAGCACAGGGGAGAAATTCACCCCTCCACTTT.

The genes are TRBV20-1 and TRBJ2-7; no clear D. V lost 5 bases and J 1 base, leaving 3 bases between the germline ends. Germline V lookup: CDR1 DFQATT, CDR2 SNEGSKA (reference sequence). This CDR3 is 10 amino acids long. The CDR3 coding sequence is TGCAGTGCTGGATCCTACGAGCAGTACTTC. This codes for CSAGSYEQYF.

The chain is built from TRBV7-9 and TRBJ1-5; 12 nucleotides agree with TRBD1. The length of the CDR3 is 15 residues. The ends lost 5 bases at V and 6 bases at J; junction bases unmatched: 5. The germline CDR1 and CDR2 sequences are SEHNR and FQNEAQ (reference sequence). The CDR3: CASSPGQGAGQPQHF. In DNA form, the CDR3 reads TGTGCCAGCAGCCCGGGACAGGGGGCCGGTCAGCCCCAGCATTTT.

The chain has TRBV6-1 and TRBJ1-4; D is ambiguous. V shed 3 bases and J shed 4 bases, with 3 bases lying between them. From germline, CDR1 is MNHNS and CDR2 SASEGT. The length of the CDR3 is 12 residues. The CDR3 loop reads CASSDNNEKLFF. CDR3 in DNA: TGTGCCAGCAGTGACAATAATGAAAAACTGTTTTTT.

The J gene is TRBJ2-5, the V gene TRBV5-1; 12 bases match TRBD1. V lost 4 bases, J lost 4 bases, and 8 bases stayed unmatched. This CDR3 comprises 16 residues. CDR1 is SGHRS and CDR2 is YFSETQ in the germline V gene. The CDR3 spells CASSLGQGASRETQYF. For the CDR3, the DNA is TGCGCCAGCAGCCTGGGACAGGGGGCTAGTCGAGAGACCCAGTACTTC.

The CDR3 nucleotides are TGCGCCAGCGCCGATGGGGGGGAGGCTTTCTTT. Protein: CASADGGEAFF. The V and J genes are TRBV10-2 and TRBJ1-1; a weak D match, TRBD1 (5 bases). The CDR3 is made up of 11 amino acids. Trimming left V 8 bases short and J 11 bases short, with 15 bases between. Looked up from germline, CDR1 is WSHSY and CDR2 is SAAADI.

V is TRBV2 and J is TRBJ1-2; maybe TRBD1 (5 bases). V lost 6 bases and J lost 4, with 24 bases in between. This CDR3 region has 17 residues. The germline V gene has CDR1 SNHLY and CDR2 FYNNEI. In nucleotides, the CDR3 is TGTGCCAGCAGCCCAGAGCCGCGACAGAATCCGATCTATGGCTACACCTTC. Amino acid sequence: CASSPEPRQNPIYGYTF.

The sample holds one count of this clone. J is TRBJ2-5 and V is TRBV7-2; D is uncertain. The germline V gene has CDR1 SGHTA and CDR2 FQGNSA. V dropped 4 bases and J dropped 5 bases, with 11 bases sitting between them. The CDR3 extends over 13 amino acids. The CDR3 spells CASSSRIEETQYF. CDR3 in DNA: TGTGCCAGCAGCTCTCGGATCGAGGAGACCCAGTACTTC.

The chain combines TRBV28 with TRBJ2-7; no clear D gene. CDR3 length: 13 amino acids. The germline gives CDR1 MDHEN, CDR2 SYDVKM. Trimming stripped 5 bases from V and 2 bases from J, with 10 bases between. The CDR3 nucleotides read TGTGCCAGCAGTCCCTTATTGACCTACGAGCAGTACTTC. As protein: CASSPLLTYEQYF.

CDR3 in amino acids: CASSPPGTGILYGYTF. The CDR3 DNA follows: TGTGCCAGCTCACCACCGGGTACAGGGATCTTGTATGGCTACACCTTC. The rearrangement uses TRBV18 and TRBJ1-2; a weak D match, TRBD1 (6 bases). Trimming stripped 0 bases from V and 5 bases from J, with 16 bases between. Germline V lookup: CDR1 KGHSH, CDR2 LQKENI. This CDR3 is built from 16 residues.

This chain uses TRBV2 with TRBJ1-2; no clear D gene. Germline-derived CDR1 and CDR2 are SNHLY and FYNNEI. The V end was cut by 7 bases, the J end by 7 bases, with 16 bases between. This CDR3 comprises 13 residues. This CDR3 is CASTDLQGVGYTF. DNA for the CDR3: TGTGCCAGCACCGACCTCCAAGGAGTTGGCTACACCTTC.

The V call is TRBV4-1, the J call TRBJ1-2, with D possibly TRBD1 on 6 matching bases. CDR1 is MGHRA and CDR2 is YSYEKL in the germline V gene. V gave up 5 bases and J gave up 6 bases, with 16 bases separating them. The CDR3 consists of 14 residues. The CDR3 DNA is TGCGCCAGCAGCGGGCGGGGGGCGGAAGATGGCTACACCTTC. This codes for CASSGRGAEDGYTF.

The V gene is TRBV25-1, the J gene TRBJ2-7; TRBD1 matches 9 bases. After removal of 6 bases from V and 3 bases from J, the junction contained 6 bases not matched to a gene. The CDR3 has 14 amino acids. Germline CDR1 and CDR2: MGHDK and SYGVNS. DNA of the CDR3: TGTGCCAGCAGCCCCGGGACAGGGCGCTACGAGCAGTACTTC. Translating it yields CASSPGTGRYEQYF.

The chain has TRBV28 and TRBJ1-2; D possibly corresponds to TRBD1 (6 bases). Deletions cut 1 base from V and 8 bases from J, with 8 bases between. From germline, CDR1 is MDHEN and CDR2 SYDVKM. CDR3 length: 12 amino acids. The CDR3 is CASSLLGGGYTF. CDR3 sequence (DNA): TGTGCCAGCAGTTTATTGGGGGGCGGCTACACCTTC.

The chain has TRBV5-1 and TRBJ2-3, with 8 bases aligning to TRBD1. Per the germline V gene, CDR1 is SGHRS and CDR2 is YFSETQ. The CDR3 has 15 amino acids. V was clipped by 2 bases and J by 3 bases; unmatched bases: 5. The CDR3 bases are TGCGCCAGCAGCTTAACAGGGGGTGGAACAGATACGCAGTATTTT. Protein: CASSLTGGGTDTQYF. Full variable domain (missing parts from reference TRBV5-1 and TRBJ2-3): KAGVTQTPRYLIKTRGQQVTLSCSPISGHRSVSWYQQTPGQGLQFLFEYFSETQRNKGNFPGRFSGRQFSNSRSEMNVSTLELGDSALYLCASSLTGGGTDTQYFGPGTRLTVL.

This rearrangement joins TRBV6-5 to TRBJ1-2; D possibly corresponds to TRBD1 (6 bases). From germline, CDR1 is MNHEY and CDR2 SVGAGI. This CDR3 has 15 amino acids. The V end was cut by 10 bases, the J end by 0 bases, with 18 bases between. The CDR3 protein is CATVVQQGPNYGYTF. Here the CDR3 DNA reads TGTGCCACCGTGGTCCAACAGGGCCCTAACTATGGCTACACCTTC.

This chain links TRBV27 with TRBJ1-4, with TRBD1 identical over 8 bases. V gave up 8 bases and J gave up 6 bases; unmatched junction bases: 11. Germline V gene lookup returns CDR1 MNHEY and CDR2 SMNVEV (reference sequence). The CDR3 runs to 15 residues. The CDR3 loop is CASRLRGTGYEKLFF. The DNA for the CDR3 is TGTGCCAGCCGCCTGCGGGGGACAGGCTATGAAAAACTGTTTTTT.

V gene TRBV20-1 combines with J gene TRBJ2-1, with unresolved D. V was shortened by 3 bases and J by 7 bases, with 4 bases between the two germline ends. CDR1 and CDR2 from the germline V gene are DFQATT and SNEGSKA (reference sequence). CDR3 length: 10 residues. CDR3 loop: CSASLNEQFF. In DNA, the CDR3 is TGCAGTGCTAGTTTGAATGAGCAGTTCTTC.